This T cell receptor (beta chain) was identified in a study of shared clonotypes between healthy human individuals. On this clone: Antigen specificity is unknown.

The data were produced by immunoSEQ multiplex PCR, yet TCRdb's version contains in-frame clones alone and is incomplete. The sample shows roughly 2.2 million clones, 80% to 95% of them seen only once. Findings and limits, study-wide: Among several donors, roughly 5.4% of naive CD4 clonotypes were found in common. Compared with clonotypes that all four donors shared, non-shared clonotypes had lower generation probabilities.

The donors, healthy adults who were HIV-negative, had experienced no recent acute infections or vaccinations. CDR3 size: 16 residues. The J segment lost 6 bases and the V segment lost 3 bases, leaving 14 bases of the junction unmatched. Germline V gene sequence: CDR1 SGHDT, CDR2 YYEEEE. This clonotype was sampled from a man in his late teens or twenties in good health. Some clones in this sample may be carry-over from other donors' samples. V gene TRBV5-6 combines with J gene TRBJ1-1, with 7 bases aligning to TRBD1. The sample comprised naive CD4+ T cells from PBMCs. The subset: CD45RA+ positively selected. Written as DNA, the CDR3 is TGTGCCAGCAGCTCTAACCCCCACAGGGGATTCCCTGAAGCTTTCTTT. Encoded protein: CASSSNPHRGFPEAFF.